This T cell receptor (beta chain) was captured in a study of CD8 T cells in ankylosing spondylitis. V dropped 4 bases and J dropped 3 bases, with 9 bases sitting between them. This CDR3 is 12 amino acids long. CDR1 is SQVTM and CDR2 is ANQGSEA in the germline V gene. Quantitative 5'-RACE was performed with molecular barcodes, and it yielded the TCR beta libraries. TCRdb processed the 5' RACE reads anew with MiXCR; each CDR3 protein has one entry. The sample contains 69,000 or so distinct CDR3 sequences, under 5.5% of which appear only once. This clonotype was counted many times. The sequencing sample was made of blood, either unsorted or a sorted T cell fraction (not recorded which). This chain uses TRBV29-1 with TRBJ1-2; D gene uncertain. This receptor was obtained from a male donor with ankylosing spondylitis or in good health (not recorded which). CDR3 protein: CSVGGIDYGYTF. Written as DNA, the CDR3 is TGCAGCGTTGGAGGGATCGACTATGGCTACACCTTC.